The 21 T cell receptor beta chains below all came from one sample that was sequenced in a study of blood T cell repertoires in COVID-19. Assay used: immunoSEQ multiplex PCR; TCRdb lists only in-frame clones, some missing. This sample carries 110,000 or so clones, approximately 71% of them seen once, and the ten largest clones take roughly 7.9%. Sequencing was performed on peripheral blood. Receptors were obtained from a human donor in a cohort sampled during active COVID-19.

This chain joins TRBV27 and TRBJ2-7; 10 nucleotides align to TRBD2. Germline loops: CDR1 MNHEY, CDR2 SMNVEV (reference sequence). This CDR3 region has 13 residues. V trimming: 6 bases; J trimming: 2 bases; junction bases outside the gene matches: 1. CDR3 DNA: TGTGCCAGCAGCCTAGCGGGAGCCTACGAGCAGTACTTC. Amino acids: CASSLAGAYEQYF.

The CDR3 DNA sequence: TGTGCCAGTAGTACGGGGAAGAACACTGAAGCTTTCTTT. Translated: CASSTGKNTEAFF. The rearrangement uses TRBV6-6 and TRBJ1-1; no reliable D call. From germline, CDR1 is MNHNY and CDR2 SVGAGI (reference sequence). V was shortened by 9 bases and J by 1 base, with 12 bases between the two germline ends. The CDR3 length is 13 residues.

This chain links TRBV7-8 with TRBJ1-1, with 10 bases aligning to TRBD1. CDR3 size: 13 residues. With V trimmed by 6 bases and J by 4 bases, 2 bases remained unmatched. Germline CDR1 SGHVS, CDR2 FQNEAQ. CDR3 sequence reads: CASSRTGGTEAFF. The CDR3 DNA reads as TGTGCCAGCAGTCGGACAGGGGGCACTGAAGCTTTCTTT.

The table lists this clone with a few counts. The rearrangement uses TRBV6-5 and TRBJ2-7; 11 positions agree with TRBD1. CDR3 size: 14 residues. Per germline, CDR1 MNHEY and CDR2 SVGAGI. Unmatched junction bases numbered 7, after V lost 6 bases and J lost 6 bases. The CDR3 is CASRGTGGLVEQYF. CDR3 nucleotides: TGTGCCAGCAGGGGGACAGGGGGATTAGTCGAGCAGTACTTC.

This chain connects TRBV14 to TRBJ2-7; a weak D match, TRBD2 (6 bases). Looked up from germline, CDR1 is SGHDN and CDR2 is FVKESK. Between the trimmed V and J ends, which lost 1 base and 9 bases, there was a span of 13 bases. The CDR3 runs 13 residues. The CDR3 DNA sequence: TGTGCCAGCAGCCAAGGAATCTTCGGGGGGCAGTACTTC. This gives the protein CASSQGIFGGQYF.

In its sample, this clone was seen a few times. CDR3 bases: TGTGCCTGGAGTGAGCAGCGGTCAGTGTTTTTT. It yields the protein CAWSEQRSVFF. The rearrangement links TRBV30 to TRBJ1-4; no firm D call. Trimming cost V 1 base and J 15 bases, with 12 bases left between them. CDR3 length equals 11 residues. The germline V gene has CDR1 GTSNPN and CDR2 SVGIG (reference sequence).

The rearrangement uses TRBV19 and TRBJ2-7; 9 nucleotides align to TRBD1. Trimming took 5 bases from V and 4 from J; bases not matched to a gene: 12. CDR3 size: 16 residues. Per the germline V gene, CDR1 is LNHDA and CDR2 is SQIVND (reference sequence). The CDR3 DNA sequence: TGTGCCAGTAGTTCAACCCACCGGGACAGGGTGTACGAGCAGTACTTC. Residues: CASSSTHRDRVYEQYF.

The chain links TRBV9 to TRBJ2-7; possible D gene TRBD1, 5 bases. CDR1 and CDR2 (germline): SGDLS, YYNGEE. V lost 0 bases and J 3 bases, leaving 13 bases between the germline ends. The CDR3 loop spans 15 amino acids. In DNA, the CDR3 is TGTGCCAGCAGCGTAGAAGCAGGGTTGGTCTACGAGCAGTACTTC. Translating it yields CASSVEAGLVYEQYF. The complete variable domain, with remaining parts taken from reference TRBV9 and TRBJ2-7, reads DSGVTQTPKHLITATGQRVTLRCSPRSGDLSVYWYQQSLDQGLQFLIQYYNGEERAKGNILERFSAQQFPDLHSELNLSSLELGDSALYFCASSVEAGLVYEQYFGPGTRLTVT.

This clone was seen a few times. This chain links TRBV6-5 with TRBJ2-1; 12 bases align to TRBD2. The germline V gene encodes CDR1 MNHEY and CDR2 SVGAGI. The CDR3 has 15 residues. J gave up 7 bases and V 2 bases, and 3 bases lay outside the gene matches. CDR3 in DNA: TGTGCCAGCAGTTACCTAGCGGGGGGGTTTAATGAGCAGTTCTTC. Translated: CASSYLAGGFNEQFF.

V is TRBV6-5 and J is TRBJ1-2, with TRBD1 matching 8 bases. From germline, CDR1 is MNHEY and CDR2 SVGAGI. The V segment lost 5 bases and the J segment 4 bases; nucleotides outside the gene matches: 9. CDR3 length: 15 residues. Written as DNA, the CDR3 is TGTGCCAGCAGTCCATCCGGGACAGGACGCTATGGCTACACCTTC. Translated: CASSPSGTGRYGYTF.

The rearrangement links TRBV30 to TRBJ2-1; possible D gene TRBD1, 6 bases. Trimming removed 5 bases at V and 8 bases at J, with 10 bases between. CDR3 length: 11 amino acids. CDR1 is GTSNPN, CDR2 SVGIG, per germline (reference sequence). The CDR3 sequence: CAWEQGDEQFF. CDR3 nucleotide sequence: TGTGCCTGGGAACAGGGAGATGAGCAGTTCTTC.

The J gene is TRBJ2-7, the V gene TRBV2; 8 bases map to TRBD1. The V segment lost 7 bases and the J segment 4 bases; nucleotides outside the gene matches: 9. Germline V gene lookup returns CDR1 SNHLY and CDR2 FYNNEI. The CDR3 loop spans 14 amino acids. The CDR3 DNA sequence: TGTGCCAGCAAATGGGGCCAGGGGGCTTACGAGCAGTACTTC. Translating it yields CASKWGQGAYEQYF.

The V and J genes are TRBV12-3 or TRBV12-4 and TRBJ1-5, with a tentative D call TRBD1 (6 bases). This CDR3 has 12 residues. Trimming removed 8 bases from V and 7 bases from J, with 12 bases in between. The CDR3 region has the DNA TGTGCCAGCTGTACAGGGTTGCAGCCCCAGCATTTT. The encoded protein is CASCTGLQPQHF.

This chain joins TRBV6-1 and TRBJ2-7; weak D call: TRBD2 (6 bases). The CDR3 runs to 15 residues. V dropped 3 bases and J dropped 3 bases, with 15 bases sitting between them. Germline CDR1 is MNHNS and CDR2 is SASEGT. CDR3 amino acids: CASSDGPRRGYEQYF. DNA for the CDR3: TGTGCCAGCAGTGACGGGCCTAGGAGGGGCTACGAGCAGTACTTC.

CDR3 protein: CASSQPASTYEQYF. CDR3 bases: TGTGCCAGCAGCCAACCGGCTAGCACCTACGAGCAGTACTTC. The chain links TRBV3-1 (or the pseudogene TRBV3-2) to TRBJ2-7, with TRBD2 as a possible D gene (5 bases). This CDR3 comprises 14 residues. V shed 2 bases and J shed 2 bases, with 10 bases lying between them. Germline V lookup: CDR1 LGHDT, CDR2 YNNKEL (reference sequence).

The chain couples TRBV5-4 to TRBJ2-7, with TRBD1 matching 8 bases. Unmatched junction bases numbered 4, after V lost 4 bases and J lost 1 base. Germline V gene lookup returns CDR1 SGHNT and CDR2 YYREEE (reference sequence). CDR3 length: 14 residues. The CDR3 region is CASSPGTGSYEQYF. Written as DNA, the CDR3 is TGTGCCAGCAGCCCCGGGACAGGATCCTACGAGCAGTACTTC.

The rearrangement joins TRBV30 to TRBJ2-7, with 9 bases that match TRBD1. The CDR3 runs 14 residues. J lost 6 bases, V lost 3 bases, and 9 bases had no gene match. Per the germline V gene, CDR1 is GTSNPN and CDR2 is SVGIG (reference sequence). The CDR3: CAWSPGTGLGEQYF. CDR3 coding DNA: TGTGCCTGGAGCCCCGGGACAGGGCTGGGCGAGCAGTACTTC.

This rearrangement joins TRBV28 to TRBJ2-7; TRBD2 matches at 7 bases. CDR3 length: 14 residues. Germline-derived CDR1 and CDR2 are MDHEN and SYDVKM. V was pared by 6 bases and J by 10 bases, with 15 bases of the junction left unmatched. The CDR3 region has the DNA TGTGCCAGCAGGCCTCTAGCGGCTCCTCTGGGACAGTACTTC. Its protein is CASRPLAAPLGQYF.

This clone has only one observation. The chain employs TRBV6-5 and TRBJ2-7; D not resolved. V lost 0 bases, J lost 2 bases, and 8 bases lay in between. The CDR3 spans 14 residues. Germline CDR1 is MNHEY and CDR2 is SVGAGI. The CDR3 loop reads CASSYSAGAYEQYF. The DNA of the CDR3 is TGTGCCAGCAGTTACTCTGCAGGTGCCTACGAGCAGTACTTC.

The chain combines TRBV5-1 with TRBJ1-1; D is perhaps TRBD1 (6 bases). Trimming took 4 bases from V and 1 from J, leaving 14 bases between them. CDR3 length: 15 amino acids. CDR1 and CDR2 from the germline V gene are SGHRS and YFSETQ. CDR3 DNA sequence: TGCGCCAGCAGCCCCCTGACAGGAACGAACACTGAAGCTTTCTTT. Its protein product is CASSPLTGTNTEAFF.

This chain uses TRBV9 with TRBJ2-6; D remains ambiguous. The CDR3 consists of 17 residues. V dropped 0 bases and J dropped 4 bases, with 14 bases sitting between them. From germline, CDR1 is SGDLS and CDR2 YYNGEE. The CDR3 bases are TGTGCCAGCAGCGTAGTCGGCAGCGCCTCCGGGGCCAACGTCCTGACTTTC. Translated, it gives CASSVVGSASGANVLTF.